Sequencing of this T cell receptor (beta chain) was carried out in a study of blood T cell repertoires in COVID-19. Study information: The samples span acute and convalescent COVID-19 from the United States, Italy and Spain.

The CDR3 sequence is 13 residues long. With 2 bases removed from V and 1 base from J, the gap between germline ends came to 6 bases. The germline V gene has CDR1 SGHRS and CDR2 YFSETQ. Followed longitudinally, the Seattle patients had been enrolled during active infection. Assay: immunoSEQ multiplex PCR; the TCRdb copy retains only in-frame clones and omits some. The sample has 300,000 to 400,000 clones; approximately 91% are singletons. The sample consisted of peripheral blood. The sequence was collected from a woman in her 70s with COVID-19, enrolled during active disease. The J gene is TRBJ2-5, the V gene TRBV5-1; tentative D call: TRBD2 (5 bases). The CDR3 DNA reads as TGCGCCAGCAGCTTCAGCGGCCAAGAGACCCAGTACTTC. Translation gives CASSFSGQETQYF.